This is a list of T cell receptor beta chains from one sample in a study of T cell responses to AZD1222 COVID-19 vaccine. TCRdb's copy holds only in-frame clones and misses some; the assay was immunoSEQ multiplex PCR. The repertoire has some 130,000 clones, approximately 92% of them found once; the top ten carry approximately 7%. The specimen comprised peripheral blood, sampled 28 days after the second AZD1222 dose. The source of these receptors is an adult who received the AZD1222 COVID-19 vaccine. Both conserved end residues are part of each CDR3. A D gene is named only where the DNA matches it firmly. Clone size appears in some rows only: once, few, many, or a class for an expanded clone.

>TRBV2|TRBJ2-7|-|TRBD1
CASIARGTWYEQYF
TGTGCCAGCATCGCCAGGGGGACATGGTACGAGCAGTACTTC
>TRBV19|TRBJ1-4|-|TRBD1
CASRPGDSSNEKLFF
TGTGCCAGTAGACCCGGGGACAGCTCTAATGAAAAACTGTTTTTT
>TRBV10-3|TRBJ2-5|-|-
CAISESATTGETQYF
TGTGCCATCAGTGAGAGTGCGACAACCGGAGAGACCCAGTACTTC
>TRBV2|TRBJ1-5|-|-
CASSAVNSNQPQHF
TGTGCCAGCAGTGCAGTTAATAGCAATCAGCCCCAGCATTTT
>TRBV4-1|TRBJ1-3|-|-
CASSKKPAGQQGNTIYF
TGCGCCAGCAGCAAGAAGCCGGCCGGACAGCAAGGAAACACCATATATTTT
>TRBV12-3/TRBV12-4|TRBJ2-5|-|-
CASSRQEQETQYF
TGTGCCAGCAGCAGACAGGAGCAAGAGACCCAGTACTTC
>TRBV29-1|TRBJ1-1|-|-
CSVGPNAEAFF
TGCAGCGTTGGCCCAAATGCTGAAGCTTTCTTT
>TRBV6-5|TRBJ1-2|-|-
CASSPSAGRRYGYTF
TGTGCCAGCAGTCCCTCCGCGGGGAGGAGGTATGGCTACACCTTC
>TRBV5-4|TRBJ2-2|-|TRBD1
CASSSRQGRGELFF
TGTGCCAGCAGCTCGAGACAGGGGAGAGGGGAGCTGTTTTTT
>TRBV7-9|TRBJ2-1|-|-
CASSTWTENEQFF
TGTGCCAGCAGCACCTGGACTGAGAATGAGCAGTTCTTC
>TRBV2|TRBJ2-3|-|-
CASGSTDTQYF
TGTGCCAGTGGAAGCACAGATACGCAGTATTTT
>TRBV3-1/TRBV3-2|TRBJ1-5|-|-
CASSQDWAQPQHF
TGTGCCAGCAGCCAAGATTGGGCTCAGCCCCAGCATTTT
>TRBV4-1|TRBJ1-1|-|TRBD1
CASSDSTGFSTEAFF
TGCGCCAGCAGCGACTCGACAGGGTTTAGCACTGAAGCTTTCTTT
>TRBV9|TRBJ2-1|once|TRBD2
CASSVVAGANNEQFF
TGTGCCAGCAGCGTAGTAGCGGGGGCGAACAATGAGCAGTTCTTC
>TRBV7-9|TRBJ1-4|-|TRBD1
CASSLGGQKKLFF
TGTGCCAGCAGCCTAGGGGGACAGAAAAAACTGTTTTTT
>TRBV7-7|TRBJ2-2|-|-
CASSFAESNTGELFF
TGTGCTAGCAGCTTCGCGGAGTCGAACACCGGGGAGCTGTTTTTT
>TRBV7-9|TRBJ2-3|-|TRBD1
CASSFRTGGADTQYF
TGTGCCAGCAGCTTCCGGACAGGGGGCGCAGATACGCAGTATTTT
>TRBV5-7|TRBJ1-5|-|TRBD1
CASSSFGPTGGNQPQHF
TGTGCCAGCAGCTCATTTGGGCCCACAGGGGGCAATCAGCCCCAGCATTTT
>TRBV9|TRBJ2-2|-|TRBD2
CASSSHSGSGLTGELFF
TGTGCCAGCAGCTCCCACTCCGGTAGCGGGCTCACCGGGGAGCTGTTTTTT
>TRBV3-1/TRBV3-2|TRBJ1-5|-|-
CASSPSETGPQHF
TGTGCCAGCAGCCCTTCGGAGACGGGGCCCCAGCATTTT
>TRBV4-1|TRBJ1-2|-|TRBD1
CASSQVGTANYGYTF
TGCGCCAGCAGCCAAGTGGGGACAGCTAACTATGGCTACACCTTC
>TRBV7-2|TRBJ2-3|-|-
CASSSRRATDTQYF
TGTGCCAGCAGTTCTAGACGAGCCACAGATACGCAGTATTTT
>TRBV14|TRBJ2-3|-|TRBD2
CASSPFSGGPGQDTQYF
TGTGCCAGCAGCCCTTTTAGCGGGGGGCCGGGGCAAGATACGCAGTATTTT
>TRBV5-5|TRBJ2-5|-|-
CASASGGFGETQYF
TGTGCCAGCGCCTCAGGGGGGTTTGGAGAGACCCAGTACTTC
>TRBV5-1|TRBJ2-1|-|-
CASEARGVTYNEQFF
TGCGCCAGCGAGGCGCGGGGTGTTACCTACAATGAGCAGTTCTTC
>TRBV12-3/TRBV12-4|TRBJ2-4|-|TRBD1
CASSFGTGIIQYF
TGTGCCAGCAGTTTTGGGACAGGGATCATTCAGTACTTC
>TRBV6-2/TRBV6-3|TRBJ2-6|once|-
CASSLQGAGANVLTF
TGTGCCAGCAGTTTGCAGGGTGCTGGGGCCAACGTCCTGACTTTC
>TRBV19|TRBJ1-6|once|-
CASSIGGSPLHF
TGTGCCAGTAGTATCGGGGGTTCACCCCTCCACTTT
>TRBV6-5|TRBJ2-7|-|-
CASSYSTARRYEQYF
TGTGCCAGCAGCTACTCGACAGCCCGGCGATACGAGCAGTACTTC
>TRBV7-8|TRBJ1-5|-|-
CASSLARGGARRPQHF
TGTGCCAGCAGCTTAGCCCGAGGGGGGGCCCGCAGGCCCCAGCATTTT
>TRBV27|TRBJ1-1|-|-
CASRPIWNTEAFF
TGTGCCAGCAGGCCAATTTGGAACACTGAAGCTTTCTTT
>TRBV30|TRBJ2-7|-|TRBD2
CAWSGSWEGIYEQYF
TGTGCCTGGAGCGGTAGTTGGGAGGGTATCTACGAGCAGTACTTC
>TRBV28|TRBJ1-2|-|TRBD1
CASSQPRTGESGYTF
TGTGCCAGCAGCCAACCAAGGACAGGGGAATCTGGCTACACCTTC
>TRBV5-5|TRBJ1-2|-|-
CASSLVLLGDLAYGYTF
TGTGCCAGCAGCTTGGTTCTCCTTGGCGACCTGGCTTATGGCTACACCTTC
>TRBV27|TRBJ1-2|-|-
CASSLSPNHGDGYTF
TGTGCCAGCAGTTTATCCCCAAACCACGGAGATGGCTACACCTTC